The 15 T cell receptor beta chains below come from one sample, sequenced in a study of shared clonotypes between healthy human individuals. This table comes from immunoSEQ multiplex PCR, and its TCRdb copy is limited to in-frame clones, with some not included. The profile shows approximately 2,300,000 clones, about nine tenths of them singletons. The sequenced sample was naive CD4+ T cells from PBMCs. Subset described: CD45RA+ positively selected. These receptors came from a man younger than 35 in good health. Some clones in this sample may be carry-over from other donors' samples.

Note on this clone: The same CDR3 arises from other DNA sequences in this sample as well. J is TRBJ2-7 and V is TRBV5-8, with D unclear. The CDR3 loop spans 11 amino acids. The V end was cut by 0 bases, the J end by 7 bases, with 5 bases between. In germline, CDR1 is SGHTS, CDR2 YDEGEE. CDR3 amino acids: CASSLGREQYF. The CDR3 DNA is TGTGCCAGCAGCTTGGGAAGGGAGCAGTACTTC.

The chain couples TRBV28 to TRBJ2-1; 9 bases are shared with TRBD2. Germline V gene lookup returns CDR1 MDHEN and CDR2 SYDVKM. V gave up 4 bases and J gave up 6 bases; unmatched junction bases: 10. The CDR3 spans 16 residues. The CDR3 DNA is TGTGCCAGCAGTTCCTCGAGCGGGAGGAGGGGCAATGAGCAGTTCTTC. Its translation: CASSSSSGRRGNEQFF.

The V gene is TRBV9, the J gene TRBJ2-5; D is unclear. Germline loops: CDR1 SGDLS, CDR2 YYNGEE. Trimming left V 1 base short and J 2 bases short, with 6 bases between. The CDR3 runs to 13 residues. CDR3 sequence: CASSVWSQETQYF. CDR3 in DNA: TGTGCCAGCAGCGTATGGAGTCAAGAGACCCAGTACTTC.

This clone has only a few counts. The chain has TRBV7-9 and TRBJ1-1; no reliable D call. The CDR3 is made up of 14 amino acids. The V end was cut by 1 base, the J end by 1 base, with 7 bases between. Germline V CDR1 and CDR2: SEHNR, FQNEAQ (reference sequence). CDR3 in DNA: TGTGCCAGCAGCTTAGAGGTCAGGAACACTGAAGCTTTCTTT. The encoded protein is CASSLEVRNTEAFF.

The DNA for the CDR3 is TGTGCCAGCAGCCCAGCCCGTGCCCATCAGCCCCAGCATTTT. This translates into CASSPARAHQPQHF. V gene TRBV7-2 combines with J gene TRBJ1-5; D unresolved. Germline CDR1 is SGHTA and CDR2 is FQGNSA. The CDR3 totals 14 residues. Trimming removed 5 bases at V and 5 bases at J, with 13 bases between.

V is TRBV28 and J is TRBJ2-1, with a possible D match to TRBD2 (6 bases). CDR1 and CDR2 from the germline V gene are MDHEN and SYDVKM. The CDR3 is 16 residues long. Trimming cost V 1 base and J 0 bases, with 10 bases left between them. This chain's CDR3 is CASSLLAVSSYNEQFF. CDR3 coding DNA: TGTGCCAGCAGTTTATTAGCGGTGAGCTCCTACAATGAGCAGTTCTTC.

The CDR3 protein is CASSLDPTGPRIQHF. CDR3 DNA: TGCGCCAGCAGCTTGGATCCGACAGGGCCGCGCATTCAGCATTTT. This rearrangement joins TRBV5-1 to TRBJ1-5; 7 nucleotides match TRBD1. Germline CDR1 and CDR2: SGHRS and YFSETQ. The length of the CDR3 is 15 residues. V dropped 0 bases and J dropped 13; count of bases not matched to a gene: 13.

CDR3 DNA sequence: TGCAGCGCCGGAGGCGGGAACTCCTACAATGAGCAGTTCTTC. Translated: CSAGGGNSYNEQFF. The chain employs TRBV29-1 and TRBJ2-1, with D perhaps matching TRBD2 (6 bases). The CDR3 extends over 14 amino acids. The V end was cut by 7 bases, the J end by 0 bases, with 13 bases between. Germline V gene data show CDR1 as SQVTM and CDR2 as ANQGSEA.

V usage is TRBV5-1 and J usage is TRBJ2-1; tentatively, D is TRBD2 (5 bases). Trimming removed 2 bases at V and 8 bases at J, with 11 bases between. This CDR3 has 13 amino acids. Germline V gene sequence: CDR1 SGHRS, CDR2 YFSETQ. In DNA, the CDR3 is TGCGCCAGCAGCTTAGGGTCCGGGGATGAGCAGTTCTTC. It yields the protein CASSLGSGDEQFF.

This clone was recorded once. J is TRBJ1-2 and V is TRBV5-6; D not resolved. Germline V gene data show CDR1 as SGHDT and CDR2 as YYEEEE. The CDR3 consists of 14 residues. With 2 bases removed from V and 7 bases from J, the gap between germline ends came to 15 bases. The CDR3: CASSFQLGSSGYTF. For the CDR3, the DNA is TGTGCCAGCAGCTTCCAATTGGGGTCGTCTGGCTACACCTTC.

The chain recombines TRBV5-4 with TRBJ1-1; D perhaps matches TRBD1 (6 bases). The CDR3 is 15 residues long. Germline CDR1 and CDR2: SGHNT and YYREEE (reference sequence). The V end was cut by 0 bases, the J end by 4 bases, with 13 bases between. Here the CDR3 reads CASSLVQGGITEAFF. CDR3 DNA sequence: TGTGCCAGCAGCTTGGTGCAAGGGGGGATCACTGAAGCTTTCTTT. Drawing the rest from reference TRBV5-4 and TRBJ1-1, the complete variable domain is ETGVTQSPTHLIKTRGQQVTLRCSSQSGHNTVSWYQQALGQGPQFIFQYYREEENGRGNFPPRFSGLQFPNYSSELNVNALELDDSALYLCASSLVQGGITEAFFGQGTRLTVV.

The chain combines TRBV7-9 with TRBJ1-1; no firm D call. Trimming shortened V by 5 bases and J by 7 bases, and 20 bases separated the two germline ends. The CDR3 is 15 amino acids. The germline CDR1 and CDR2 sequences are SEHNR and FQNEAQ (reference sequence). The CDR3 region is CASSLFGTPGLEAFF. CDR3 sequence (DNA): TGTGCCAGCAGCCTGTTTGGTACCCCGGGCCTTGAAGCTTTCTTT.

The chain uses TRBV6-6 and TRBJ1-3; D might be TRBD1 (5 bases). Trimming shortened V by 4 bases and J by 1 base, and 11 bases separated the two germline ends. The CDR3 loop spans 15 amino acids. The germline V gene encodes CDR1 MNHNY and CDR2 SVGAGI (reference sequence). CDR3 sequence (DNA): TGTGCCAGCAGTTGGGGCAGGGAATCTGGAAACACCATATATTTT. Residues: CASSWGRESGNTIYF.

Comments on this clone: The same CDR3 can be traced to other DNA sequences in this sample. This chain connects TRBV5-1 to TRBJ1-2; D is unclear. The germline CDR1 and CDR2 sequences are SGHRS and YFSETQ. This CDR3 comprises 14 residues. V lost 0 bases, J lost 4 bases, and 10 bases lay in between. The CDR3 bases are TGCGCCAGCAGCTTGGTGGGCGGATCCTATGGCTACACCTTC. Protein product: CASSLVGGSYGYTF.

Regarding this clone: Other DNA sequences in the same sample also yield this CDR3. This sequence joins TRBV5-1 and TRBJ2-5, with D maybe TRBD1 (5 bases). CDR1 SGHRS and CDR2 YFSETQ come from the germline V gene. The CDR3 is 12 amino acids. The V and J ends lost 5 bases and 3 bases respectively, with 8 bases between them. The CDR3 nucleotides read TGCGCCAGCAGTCCAGGGAAAGAGACCCAGTACTTC. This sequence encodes CASSPGKETQYF.